This entry lists 5 T cell receptor beta chains sequenced from one sample in a study of CD8 T cells in ankylosing spondylitis. TCRdb fed the 5' RACE reads into MiXCR, producing one record per CDR3 protein. The sample shows fewer than 150,000 distinct CDR3 sequences, 7.3% of them seen only once. What was sequenced was blood, either unsorted or a sorted T cell fraction (not recorded which). All receptors come from a female donor with ankylosing spondylitis or in good health (not recorded which).

This clonotype was recorded many times. The genes are TRBV6-2 or TRBV6-3 and TRBJ2-7; 8 bases agree with TRBD1. The CDR3 spans 13 residues. Germline CDR1 reads MNHEY; CDR2 reads SVGEGT. Trimming cost V 6 bases and J 7 bases; bases outside gene matches: 8. The CDR3 DNA is TGTGCCAGCAGGGGGACAGGCCTCCTGGAGCAGTACTTC. It translates to CASRGTGLLEQYF.

This clonotype was seen a few times. The chain links TRBV7-4 to TRBJ1-5, with 10 bases matching TRBD1. With 1 base clipped from V and 4 bases from J, the junction kept 4 bases outside the gene matches. CDR1 SGHVT and CDR2 SQSDAQ come from the germline V gene. The CDR3 covers 16 residues. For the CDR3, the DNA is TGTGCCAGCAGCTTAGAGGGACAGGGGAGGAATCAGCCCCAGCATTTT. It codes for CASSLEGQGRNQPQHF.

In its sample, this clonotype was seen a few times. The genes are TRBV7-9 and TRBJ2-5, with a tentative D call TRBD1 (5 bases). Trimming took off 0 bases at V and 2 bases at J, with 7 bases between the two ends. CDR1 is SEHNR and CDR2 is FQNEAQ in the germline V gene (reference sequence). The CDR3 covers 14 residues. The CDR3 loop reads CASSLAGAQETQYF. The CDR3 nucleotides read TGTGCCAGCAGCTTAGCAGGGGCGCAAGAGACCCAGTACTTC.

This clonotype was found once. The chain has TRBV18 and TRBJ1-6, with a tentative D call TRBD1 (6 bases). The V gene lost 3 bases and the J gene lost 9 bases, with 15 bases spanning the gap. Germline V CDR1 and CDR2: KGHSH, LQKENI. The CDR3 covers 15 residues. The CDR3 reads CASSPPGVGGSPLHF. The CDR3 DNA follows: TGTGCCAGCTCACCCCCAGGGGTAGGGGGTTCACCCCTCCACTTT.

In this sample, this clonotype turned up once. The CDR3 nucleotides are TGCAGTGCTAGAATGGACACCTCCTACGAGCAGTACTTC. Its protein product is CSARMDTSYEQYF. V and J are TRBV20-1 and TRBJ2-7; maybe TRBD1 (5 bases). This CDR3 spans 13 amino acids. Per germline, CDR1 DFQATT and CDR2 SNEGSKA (reference sequence). V was clipped by 2 bases and J by 0 bases, with 8 bases between them.